This TCR beta chain was sequenced for a study of T-cell memory formation after mild COVID-19. This clonotype occurred a few times. TCRdb called the 5' RACE reads again in MiXCR, with one record for every CDR3 protein. Of 250,000 to 300,000 distinct CDR3 sequences in the sample, roughly 16% were seen once. The CDR3 consists of 14 residues. Germline V gives CDR1 LGHNA, CDR2 YSLEER. The V segment lost 0 bases and the J segment 13 bases; nucleotides outside the gene matches: 4. The chain uses TRBV4-3 and TRBJ1-6, with TRBD1 matching over 9 bases. The origin of this receptor is a man younger than 35 who had mild COVID-19 (a few samples of this study predate the infection). Cell type and time point are not known. Sequences were obtained from PBMCs or a T cell subset sorted from them (not recorded which). The DNA of the CDR3 is TGCGCCAGCAGCCAAGATCAAGACAGGGGGCCCCTCCACTTT. Its translation: CASSQDQDRGPLHF.